This is a list of T cell receptor beta chains from one sample in a study of blood T cell repertoires in COVID-19. Clones were sequenced by immunoSEQ multiplex PCR, and TCRdb holds only the in-frame ones, with some missing. Of some 380,000 clones in the sample, approximately 89% were seen once. What was sequenced was PBMCs or T cells enriched from blood (not recorded which). The receptors derive from a man aged 30 to 39 who had recovered from COVID-19. Each CDR3 is given with its conserved first and last residue. The D gene is left open where the match is weak. Size is omitted from some rows. Given values are once, few, many or a class for expanded clones.

d_gene	v_gene	j_gene	len	abundance	CDR3aa	CDR3nt
NA	TRBV7-9	TRBJ1-2	13	NA	CASSSRTRYGYTF	TGTGCCAGCAGCTCACGCACTAGATATGGCTACACCTTC
TRBD2	TRBV6-6	TRBJ2-7	15	NA	CASSKTSGASYEQYF	TGTGCCAGCAGTAAAACTAGCGGGGCCTCCTACGAGCAGTACTTC
NA	TRBV7-6	TRBJ1-1	12	NA	CASSSVLGEAFF	TGTGCCAGCAGCTCCGTCTTGGGCGAAGCTTTCTTT
NA	TRBV9	TRBJ2-7	15	NA	CASSTGAGGGYEQYF	TGTGCCAGCAGCACCGGGGCAGGGGGAGGATACGAGCAGTACTTC
TRBD1	TRBV5-1	TRBJ2-5	15	NA	CASSLRGQGRETQYF	TGCGCCAGCAGCTTGAGGGGACAGGGAAGGGAGACCCAGTACTTC
TRBD1	TRBV7-9	TRBJ2-1	15	NA	CASVLDRSAYNEQFF	TGTGCCAGCGTCCTGGACAGGAGCGCCTACAATGAGCAGTTCTTC
NA	TRBV7-8	TRBJ1-3	15	NA	CASSPVQGSGNTIYF	TGTGCCAGCAGTCCGGTACAGGGATCCGGAAACACCATATATTTT
NA	TRBV6-1	TRBJ1-2	16	NA	CASSDITDSSNYGYTF	TGTGCCAGCAGTGATATAACGGACAGCTCTAACTATGGCTACACCTTC
NA	TRBV20-1	TRBJ1-2	10	NA	CSLGGYGYTF	TGCAGTCTCGGGGGTTATGGCTACACCTTC
TRBD1	TRBV4-3	TRBJ1-1	14	NA	CASSLGQGVTEAFF	TGCGCCAGCAGCCTCGGACAGGGGGTGACTGAAGCTTTCTTT
NA	TRBV9	TRBJ1-6	14	NA	CASSSQGLGSPLHF	TGTGCCAGCAGCTCCCAGGGGCTCGGTTCACCCCTCCACTTT
TRBD2	TRBV18	TRBJ2-7	14	NA	CASSPSRGRDEQYF	TGTGCCAGCTCACCATCGCGAGGGAGGGACGAGCAGTACTTC
TRBD1	TRBV9	TRBJ2-5	16	NA	CASSVDLGQQKETQYF	TGTGCCAGCAGCGTAGACTTGGGACAGCAAAAAGAGACCCAGTACTTC
NA	TRBV7-2	TRBJ1-2	14	NA	CASSSEQGFGGYTF	TGTGCCAGCAGCTCCGAACAGGGATTTGGCGGCTACACCTTC
NA	TRBV5-1	TRBJ1-1	13	NA	CASSLERGSEAFF	TGCGCCAGCAGCTTGGAAAGGGGGTCTGAAGCTTTCTTT
NA	TRBV10-3	TRBJ2-4	14	NA	CAISDGNMKNIQYF	TGTGCCATCAGTGACGGGAACATGAAAAACATTCAGTACTTC
NA	TRBV10-2	TRBJ2-3	12	NA	CASSELTDTQYF	TGCGCCAGCAGTGAGCTCACAGATACGCAGTATTTT
NA	TRBV7-2	TRBJ2-3	14	once	CASSSLGRTDTQYF	TGTGCCAGCAGCTCGCTAGGCCGGACAGATACGCAGTATTTT
NA	TRBV27	TRBJ1-6	15	NA	CATWQQGPYNSPLHF	TGTGCCACGTGGCAACAGGGCCCCTATAATTCACCCCTCCACTTT
TRBD2	TRBV3-1/TRBV3-2	TRBJ2-3	15	NA	CASSQGGGTTDTQYF	TGTGCCAGCAGCCAAGGGGGGGGAACCACAGATACGCAGTATTTT
NA	TRBV2	TRBJ1-3	17	NA	CASTEHPRASSGNTIYF	TGTGCCAGCACCGAACACCCCAGGGCCAGCTCTGGAAACACCATATATTTT
TRBD1	TRBV24-1	TRBJ2-2	16	NA	CATSESAGGWTGELFF	TGTGCCACCAGTGAGAGCGCAGGGGGCTGGACCGGGGAGCTGTTTTTT
NA	TRBV9	TRBJ1-2	14	NA	CASSVEGTSYGYTF	TGTGCCAGCAGCGTAGAAGGGACTTCCTATGGCTACACCTTC
TRBD1	TRBV19	TRBJ1-2	13	NA	CASSIGTGGGYTF	TGTGCCAGTAGTATCGGGACAGGCGGAGGCTACACCTTC
TRBD1	TRBV6-5	TRBJ1-2	14	NA	CASSLRTGRNGYTF	TGTGCCAGCAGTTTACGGACAGGGCGCAATGGCTACACCTTC
TRBD1	TRBV9	TRBJ2-5	16	NA	CASSVKEGQGWETQYF	TGTGCCAGCAGCGTAAAAGAGGGACAGGGTTGGGAGACCCAGTACTTC
NA	TRBV6-2/TRBV6-3	TRBJ1-2	15	NA	CASSSPRGPLDGYTF	TGTGCCAGCAGTTCCCCAAGAGGGCCCCTTGACGGCTACACCTTC
TRBD1	TRBV2	TRBJ1-5	15	NA	CASGGQDISNQPQHF	TGTGCCAGCGGTGGACAGGATATTAGCAATCAGCCCCAGCATTTT
TRBD1	TRBV10-3	TRBJ1-2	17	NA	CAISESTDRATSYGYTF	TGTGCCATCAGTGAGTCGACTGACAGGGCGACTTCATATGGCTACACCTTC
NA	TRBV7-6	TRBJ1-5	14	NA	CASSLAGPEEPQHF	TGTGCCAGCAGCTTAGCTGGCCCGGAGGAGCCCCAGCATTTT
NA	TRBV4-1	TRBJ1-5	18	NA	CASSRPGSGDYSNQPQHF	TGCGCCAGCAGCCGCCCCGGGAGCGGGGACTATAGCAATCAGCCCCAGCATTTT
NA	TRBV9	TRBJ1-2	14	NA	CASSVELGGYGYTF	TGTGCCAGCAGCGTAGAGCTGGGGGGATACGGCTACACCTTC
NA	TRBV12-3/TRBV12-4	TRBJ1-1	13	NA	CASTGGRGTEAFF	TGTGCCAGCACCGGGGGGCGCGGCACTGAAGCTTTCTTT
NA	TRBV10-3	TRBJ2-7	11	NA	CAISESASRSF	TGTGCCATCAGTGAGTCGGCTAGCCGGTCGTTC
TRBD1	TRBV19	TRBJ1-1	16	NA	CASSIGAGGSNTEAFF	TGTGCCAGTAGTATAGGTGCAGGGGGCTCGAACACTGAAGCTTTCTTT
NA	TRBV2	TRBJ2-1	14	NA	CASSRTTYLNEQFF	TGTGCCAGCAGTCGGACAACATACTTAAATGAGCAGTTCTTC
TRBD1	TRBV6-5	TRBJ2-7	14	NA	CASSYSTDRGKQYF	TGTGCCAGCAGTTACTCGACGGACAGGGGGAAGCAGTACTTC
TRBD2	TRBV27	TRBJ2-5	14	NA	CASSLTSGKETQYF	TGTGCCAGCAGTTTAACTAGCGGGAAAGAGACCCAGTACTTC
NA	TRBV6-5	TRBJ1-4	13	NA	CASTGLRSEKLFF	TGTGCCAGCACTGGACTGCGGAGTGAAAAACTGTTTTTT
NA	TRBV19	TRBJ1-5	13	once	CASSIKPNQPQHF	TGTGCCAGTAGTATTAAGCCAAATCAGCCCCAGCATTTT
NA	TRBV6-2/TRBV6-3	TRBJ1-1	15	once	CASSYSQGSNTEAFF	TGTGCCAGCAGTTACTCCCAGGGCTCGAACACTGAAGCTTTCTTT
NA	TRBV4-3	TRBJ1-4	15	NA	CASSQDQGRAEKLFF	TGCGCCAGCAGCCAAGATCAGGGGAGGGCTGAAAAACTGTTTTTT
TRBD1	TRBV11-2	TRBJ1-1	17	many	CASSASQGAKVKAEAFF	TGTGCCAGCAGCGCCAGTCAGGGGGCGAAGGTTAAGGCTGAAGCTTTCTTT
NA	TRBV7-2	TRBJ1-5	16	once	CASSLVGGYSNQPQHF	TGTGCCAGCAGCTTAGTCGGGGGGTATAGCAATCAGCCCCAGCATTTT
TRBD1	TRBV30	TRBJ1-5	13	NA	CAWGTGGLQPQHF	TGTGCCTGGGGGACAGGGGGTCTACAGCCCCAGCATTTT
NA	TRBV6-4	TRBJ1-2	13	NA	CASRGGGNYGYTF	TGTGCCAGCAGGGGAGGGGGTAACTATGGCTACACCTTC
TRBD1	TRBV7-9	TRBJ2-2	13	NA	CARGQGSPGELFF	TGTGCCAGAGGACAGGGGAGCCCCGGGGAGCTGTTTTTT
NA	TRBV18	TRBJ2-2	14	NA	CASSAEGNTGELFF	TGTGCCAGCTCCGCGGAGGGTAACACCGGGGAGCTGTTTTTT
NA	TRBV18	TRBJ1-6	15	NA	CASSMPSGGYSPLHF	TGTGCCAGCTCAATGCCGAGTGGCGGATATTCACCCCTCCACTTT
TRBD2	TRBV9	TRBJ2-7	15	once	CASSVAFGLDGEQYF	TGTGCCAGCAGCGTAGCTTTCGGACTAGACGGCGAGCAGTACTTC
NA	TRBV3-1/TRBV3-2	TRBJ1-5	16	NA	CASSQDSGQTNQPQHF	TGTGCCAGCAGCCAAGATTCGGGACAAACAAATCAGCCCCAGCATTTT
TRBD1	TRBV6-5	TRBJ1-1	15	NA	CASSPYLGQSAEAFF	TGTGCCAGCAGTCCTTATCTGGGACAGAGCGCTGAAGCTTTCTTT
NA	TRBV5-6	TRBJ2-1	13	NA	CASSQRDYNEQFF	TGTGCCAGCAGCCAACGGGACTACAATGAGCAGTTCTTC
NA	TRBV5-1	TRBJ2-7	14	NA	CASSLESRNYEQYF	TGCGCCAGCAGCTTGGAGAGTAGAAACTACGAGCAGTACTTC
NA	TRBV4-1	TRBJ1-2	15	NA	CASSQDTVSPYGYTF	TGCGCCAGCAGCCAAGATACAGTCAGTCCCTATGGCTACACCTTC
NA	TRBV5-4	TRBJ2-5	15	NA	CASSLDWGGSETQYF	TGTGCCAGTAGCTTAGATTGGGGAGGAAGCGAGACCCAGTACTTC
NA	TRBV6-2/TRBV6-3	TRBJ1-6	16	NA	CASSLTASSYNSPLHF	TGTGCCAGCAGCCTGACAGCGAGCTCCTATAATTCACCCCTCCACTTT
NA	TRBV18	TRBJ1-2	13	NA	CASSPGTNYGYTF	TGTGCCAGCTCACCCGGGACAAACTATGGCTACACCTTC
NA	TRBV6-5	TRBJ2-7	14	NA	CASRESSTLYEQYF	TGTGCCAGCAGGGAGAGCTCTACCCTCTACGAGCAGTACTTC
TRBD2	TRBV9	TRBJ2-1	19	NA	CASSVRGLAGGSAYNEQFF	TGTGCCAGCAGCGTAAGGGGACTAGCGGGGGGGTCTGCCTACAATGAGCAGTTCTTC